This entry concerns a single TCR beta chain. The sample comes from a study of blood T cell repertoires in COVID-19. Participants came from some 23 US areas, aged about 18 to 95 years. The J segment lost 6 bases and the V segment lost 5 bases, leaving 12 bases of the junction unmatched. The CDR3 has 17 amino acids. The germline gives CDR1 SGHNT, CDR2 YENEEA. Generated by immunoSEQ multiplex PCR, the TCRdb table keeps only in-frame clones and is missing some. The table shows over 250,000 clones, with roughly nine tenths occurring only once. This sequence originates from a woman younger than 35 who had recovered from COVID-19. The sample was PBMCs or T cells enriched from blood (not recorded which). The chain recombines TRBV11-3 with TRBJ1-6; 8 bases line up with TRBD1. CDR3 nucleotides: TGTGCCAGCAGCCCGGAGGCGACAGGGGACCTTAATTCACCCCTCCACTTT. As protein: CASSPEATGDLNSPLHF.